This TCR beta chain appears in the sequencing data of a study of shared clonotypes between healthy human individuals. Turning to the study itself: Those who served as donors were a couple of women and three men between the ages of 18 and 49.

With ten immunoSEQ deep assay plates, unsorted PBMC DNA underwent sequencing. The data were produced by immunoSEQ multiplex PCR, yet TCRdb's version contains in-frame clones alone and is incomplete. The sample has roughly 490,000 clones, around 78% seen once. This CDR3 region has 13 residues. V was pared by 2 bases and J by 7 bases, with 11 bases between. Germline values: CDR1 MNHEY, CDR2 SVGAGI. Donors, healthy HIV-negative adults, lacked recent acute infections or vaccinations. The donor cohort consisted entirely of Caucasian adults residing in Nashville, Tennessee. This TCR came from a woman aged 40 to 55 in good health. Some clones in this sample may be carry-over from other donors' samples. The chain combines TRBV6-5 with TRBJ1-2; D is possibly TRBD1 (5 bases). The specimen sequenced was PBMCs. The CDR3 coding sequence is TGTGCCAGCAGTTACGACAGATGGGGTGGCTACACCTTC. Protein product: CASSYDRWGGYTF.